A selection of T cell receptor beta chains follows, all from one sample in a study of CD8+CD57+ T cells in acquired aplastic anemia. TCRdb recomputed calls from the reads with MiXCR, one row per CDR3 protein. This table has some 64,000 distinct CDR3 sequences, about 50% appearing once. Sequenced sample: sorted CD4+, CD8+, or CD8+CD57+ T cells (not recorded which) from PBMCs. All receptors come from a human donor in good health, serving as a control. Both conserved end residues are part of each CDR3. Each record gives: clone size, D gene, J gene, V gene, CDR3 protein, CDR3 DNA. The D gene is left open where the match is weak. A clone size is listed for some rows: how often the clone was seen (once, few, many), or a class if it is expanded.

clone size: once
D gene: NA
J gene: TRBJ2-3
V gene: TRBV10-1
CDR3 protein: CASVVAGRSAQYF
CDR3 DNA: TGCGCCAGCGTTGTGGCAGGGCGGAGTGCGCAGTATTTT

clone size: NA
D gene: NA
J gene: TRBJ1-6
V gene: TRBV15
CDR3 protein: CATSGRSYNSPLHF
CDR3 DNA: TGTGCCACCAGCGGGCGGTCCTATAATTCACCCCTCCACTTT

clone size: NA
D gene: TRBD1
J gene: TRBJ1-2
V gene: TRBV25-1
CDR3 protein: CASSAGQESGYTF
CDR3 DNA: TGTGCCAGCAGTGCGGGACAGGAAAGTGGCTACACCTTC

clone size: NA
D gene: NA
J gene: TRBJ1-2
V gene: TRBV24-1
CDR3 protein: CATSERSSYYGYTF
CDR3 DNA: TGTGCCACCAGTGAAAGGAGCAGTTACTATGGCTACACCTTC

clone size: once
D gene: NA
J gene: TRBJ1-1
V gene: TRBV6-1
CDR3 protein: CASSEQRGRQAFF
CDR3 DNA: TGTGCCAGCAGTGAACAGAGGGGCCGACAAGCTTTCTTT

clone size: NA
D gene: NA
J gene: TRBJ1-3
V gene: TRBV20-1
CDR3 protein: CSASGTDSGNTIYF
CDR3 DNA: TGCAGTGCCTCTGGTACAGACTCTGGAAACACCATATATTTT

clone size: many
D gene: TRBD1
J gene: TRBJ1-2
V gene: TRBV6-1
CDR3 protein: CASRLYTGAYGYTF
CDR3 DNA: TGTGCCAGCCGCCTCTACACAGGGGCCTATGGCTACACCTTC

clone size: NA
D gene: NA
J gene: TRBJ2-7
V gene: TRBV7-2
CDR3 protein: CASSPQQAFEQYF
CDR3 DNA: TGTGCCAGCAGCCCCCAACAGGCATTCGAGCAGTACTTC

clone size: NA
D gene: TRBD2
J gene: TRBJ2-3
V gene: TRBV2
CDR3 protein: CASSDPSGGSTDTQYF
CDR3 DNA: TGTGCCAGCAGTGATCCTAGCGGGGGAAGCACAGATACGCAGTATTTT

clone size: many
D gene: NA
J gene: TRBJ2-1
V gene: TRBV14
CDR3 protein: CASSQDKGSSYNEQFF
CDR3 DNA: TGTGCCAGCAGCCAAGATAAGGGTAGCTCCTACAATGAGCAGTTCTTC

clone size: many
D gene: TRBD1
J gene: TRBJ2-7
V gene: TRBV4-1
CDR3 protein: CASSQATPQGPNYEQYF
CDR3 DNA: TGCGCCAGCAGCCAAGCGACGCCACAGGGGCCTAATTACGAGCAGTACTTC

clone size: many
D gene: NA
J gene: TRBJ1-2
V gene: TRBV5-5
CDR3 protein: CASSLEVGLVGYTF
CDR3 DNA: TGTGCCAGCAGCTTGGAGGTGGGCCTCGTTGGCTACACCTTC

clone size: NA
D gene: NA
J gene: TRBJ1-1
V gene: TRBV7-9
CDR3 protein: CASSFTANTEAFF
CDR3 DNA: TGCGCCAGCAGCTTTACAGCGAACACTGAAGCTTTCTTT

clone size: many
D gene: TRBD2
J gene: TRBJ2-1
V gene: TRBV6-5
CDR3 protein: CASSYGLAGYNEQFF
CDR3 DNA: TGTGCCAGCAGTTACGGGCTAGCGGGTTACAATGAGCAGTTCTTC

clone size: NA
D gene: TRBD1
J gene: TRBJ2-7
V gene: TRBV29-1
CDR3 protein: CSVAGGNYEQYF
CDR3 DNA: TGCAGCGTTGCAGGGGGCAACTACGAGCAGTACTTC

clone size: NA
D gene: NA
J gene: TRBJ1-2
V gene: TRBV7-2
CDR3 protein: CASSFDNNYGYTF
CDR3 DNA: TGTGCCAGCAGCTTCGACAATAACTATGGCTACACCTTC

clone size: NA
D gene: NA
J gene: TRBJ1-2
V gene: TRBV29-1
CDR3 protein: CSVEGRAANYGYTF
CDR3 DNA: TGCAGCGTTGAGGGCAGGGCAGCTAACTATGGCTACACCTTC

clone size: many
D gene: TRBD2
J gene: TRBJ2-5
V gene: TRBV3-1
CDR3 protein: CASSLIGLAGNQETQYF
CDR3 DNA: TGTGCCAGCAGCCTTATAGGACTAGCGGGCAACCAAGAGACCCAGTACTTC

clone size: NA
D gene: TRBD1
J gene: TRBJ2-4
V gene: TRBV2
CDR3 protein: CASSGTGGAGNIQYF
CDR3 DNA: TGTGCCAGCAGCGGGACAGGGGGCGCGGGTAACATTCAGTACTTC

clone size: NA
D gene: NA
J gene: TRBJ1-1
V gene: TRBV15
CDR3 protein: CATSSFGQNTEAFF
CDR3 DNA: TGTGCCACCAGCAGCTTTGGACAGAACACTGAAGCTTTCTTT

clone size: NA
D gene: NA
J gene: TRBJ2-7
V gene: TRBV29-1
CDR3 protein: CSVAGRGGGEQYF
CDR3 DNA: TGCAGCGTGGCCGGGAGAGGTGGCGGCGAGCAGTACTTC

clone size: few
D gene: TRBD1
J gene: TRBJ1-4
V gene: TRBV10-2
CDR3 protein: CASSESTNTDRDNEKLFF
CDR3 DNA: TGCGCCAGCAGTGAGTCAACGAACACTGACAGGGATAATGAAAAACTGTTTTTT

clone size: NA
D gene: TRBD1
J gene: TRBJ2-2
V gene: TRBV19
CDR3 protein: CARSVRDRGTGELFF
CDR3 DNA: TGTGCCCGTAGTGTCCGGGACAGGGGGACCGGGGAGCTGTTTTTT

clone size: medium-sized
D gene: TRBD1
J gene: TRBJ2-7
V gene: TRBV2
CDR3 protein: CASSRQGGYEQYF
CDR3 DNA: TGTGCCAGCAGCCGACAGGGGGGCTACGAGCAGTACTTC

clone size: NA
D gene: NA
J gene: TRBJ1-4
V gene: TRBV19
CDR3 protein: CAGSIRDPGEKLFF
CDR3 DNA: TGTGCCGGTAGTATACGTGACCCGGGGGAAAAACTGTTTTTT

clone size: many
D gene: TRBD2
J gene: TRBJ2-3
V gene: TRBV5-1
CDR3 protein: CASSFRVGGSTDTQYF
CDR3 DNA: TGCGCCAGCAGCTTCAGGGTGGGCGGGAGTACAGATACGCAGTATTTT

clone size: NA
D gene: TRBD1
J gene: TRBJ1-2
V gene: TRBV18
CDR3 protein: CASSFRGDGYGYTF
CDR3 DNA: TGTGCCAGCTCATTCAGGGGGGATGGCTATGGCTACACCTTC

clone size: many
D gene: NA
J gene: TRBJ2-2
V gene: TRBV6-2/TRBV6-3
CDR3 protein: CASSPQVTGELFF
CDR3 DNA: TGTGCCAGCAGTCCCCAGGTCACCGGGGAGCTGTTTTTT

clone size: NA
D gene: NA
J gene: TRBJ1-2
V gene: TRBV20-1
CDR3 protein: CSARRGSGYTF
CDR3 DNA: TGCAGTGCTAGGCGAGGGAGTGGCTACACCTTC

clone size: many
D gene: NA
J gene: TRBJ1-3
V gene: TRBV20-1
CDR3 protein: CSGGSGNTIYF
CDR3 DNA: TGCAGTGGAGGCAGTGGAAACACCATATATTTT

clone size: NA
D gene: NA
J gene: TRBJ1-1
V gene: TRBV5-6
CDR3 protein: CASSLATLNTEAFF
CDR3 DNA: TGTGCCAGCAGCTTGGCGACCCTGAACACTGAAGCTTTCTTT

clone size: few
D gene: NA
J gene: TRBJ1-3
V gene: TRBV25-1
CDR3 protein: CASSDHTIYF
CDR3 DNA: TGTGCCAGCAGTGACCACACCATATATTTT

clone size: few
D gene: NA
J gene: TRBJ2-7
V gene: TRBV20-1
CDR3 protein: CSARDGTAYEQYF
CDR3 DNA: TGCAGTGCTAGAGACGGGACGGCCTACGAGCAGTACTTC

clone size: NA
D gene: NA
J gene: TRBJ1-2
V gene: TRBV24-1
CDR3 protein: CATSDSGTRTGYTF
CDR3 DNA: TGTGCCACCAGTGATTCAGGGACAAGGACAGGCTACACCTTC

clone size: NA
D gene: TRBD1
J gene: TRBJ2-7
V gene: TRBV10-3
CDR3 protein: CAITGTGYGEQYF
CDR3 DNA: TGTGCCATCACAGGGACAGGGTACGGCGAGCAGTACTTC

clone size: many
D gene: NA
J gene: TRBJ1-5
V gene: TRBV27
CDR3 protein: CASSSSAAGQPQHF
CDR3 DNA: TGTGCCAGCAGTTCATCGGCAGCCGGTCAGCCCCAGCATTTT

clone size: NA
D gene: TRBD1
J gene: TRBJ1-2
V gene: TRBV19
CDR3 protein: CASSATGYYGYTF
CDR3 DNA: TGTGCCAGTAGTGCGACAGGGTACTATGGCTACACCTTC

clone size: many
D gene: NA
J gene: TRBJ1-3
V gene: TRBV19
CDR3 protein: CASSISPGSLNTIYF
CDR3 DNA: TGTGCCAGTAGTATTTCCCCAGGGTCATTGAACACCATATATTTT

clone size: NA
D gene: TRBD1
J gene: TRBJ1-2
V gene: TRBV3-1
CDR3 protein: CASSQAGTGHGYTF
CDR3 DNA: TGTGCCAGCAGCCAGGCCGGGACAGGTCATGGCTACACCTTC

clone size: many
D gene: NA
J gene: TRBJ1-1
V gene: TRBV6-2/TRBV6-3
CDR3 protein: CASGRKNTEAFF
CDR3 DNA: TGTGCCAGCGGTAGAAAGAACACTGAAGCTTTCTTT

clone size: NA
D gene: NA
J gene: TRBJ1-5
V gene: TRBV10-3
CDR3 protein: CAISESASNQPQHF
CDR3 DNA: TGTGCCATCAGTGAGTCGGCGAGCAATCAGCCCCAGCATTTT

clone size: many
D gene: TRBD1
J gene: TRBJ2-2
V gene: TRBV12-3/TRBV12-4
CDR3 protein: CASSSTGTGVTGELFF
CDR3 DNA: TGTGCCAGCAGTTCAACCGGGACAGGGGTGACCGGGGAGCTGTTTTTT

clone size: NA
D gene: TRBD1
J gene: TRBJ2-7
V gene: TRBV6-7
CDR3 protein: CASGYGGTGMREQYF
CDR3 DNA: TGTGCCAGCGGTTACGGGGGGACAGGGATGAGAGAGCAGTACTTC

clone size: NA
D gene: TRBD2
J gene: TRBJ2-1
V gene: TRBV6-5
CDR3 protein: CASSYTSVSEQFF
CDR3 DNA: TGTGCCAGCAGTTACACTAGCGTAAGTGAGCAGTTCTTC

clone size: once
D gene: NA
J gene: TRBJ2-7
V gene: TRBV10-1
CDR3 protein: CASSESGGEQYF
CDR3 DNA: TGCGCCAGCAGTGAGTCTGGGGGCGAGCAGTACTTC

clone size: NA
D gene: NA
J gene: TRBJ2-7
V gene: TRBV15
CDR3 protein: CATSRGGRQGINEQYF
CDR3 DNA: TGTGCCACCAGCAGAGGGGGCCGTCAGGGGATCAACGAGCAGTACTTC

clone size: many
D gene: TRBD2
J gene: TRBJ2-7
V gene: TRBV6-1
CDR3 protein: CASSPTSGSSYEQYF
CDR3 DNA: TGTGCCAGCAGTCCAACTAGCGGGAGCTCCTACGAGCAGTACTTC

clone size: NA
D gene: NA
J gene: TRBJ1-6
V gene: TRBV9
CDR3 protein: CASSVGGGSPLHF
CDR3 DNA: TGTGCCAGCAGCGTAGGAGGTGGTTCACCCCTCCACTTT

clone size: once
D gene: NA
J gene: TRBJ1-5
V gene: TRBV20-1
CDR3 protein: CSASNRRDGWQPQHF
CDR3 DNA: TGCAGTGCTAGTAACCGCAGGGATGGTTGGCAGCCCCAGCATTTT

clone size: NA
D gene: NA
J gene: TRBJ1-5
V gene: TRBV5-8
CDR3 protein: CASSPGAPGYQPQHF
CDR3 DNA: TGTGCCAGCAGCCCGGGGGCGCCAGGGTACCAGCCCCAGCATTTT

clone size: NA
D gene: TRBD1
J gene: TRBJ1-5
V gene: TRBV20-1
CDR3 protein: CSAEDRGKDQPQHF
CDR3 DNA: TGCAGTGCCGAGGACAGGGGGAAGGATCAGCCCCAGCATTTT

clone size: few
D gene: TRBD1
J gene: TRBJ1-5
V gene: TRBV19
CDR3 protein: CASSAPGTGEQPQHF
CDR3 DNA: TGTGCCAGTAGTGCCCCCGGGACAGGGGAACAGCCCCAGCATTTT